The rows below give T cell receptor beta chains drawn from one sample of a study of shared clonotypes between healthy human individuals. Sequenced by immunoSEQ multiplex PCR; TCRdb stores in-frame clones only, minus some. The table shows under 2,500,000 clones, with roughly 95% occurring only once. Sequencing was performed on naive CD4+ T cells sorted from blood. These receptors all come from a man between 18 and 35 years old in good health. Each CDR3 is given without its conserved first and last residue.

j_gene | v_gene | CDR3aa
TRBJ1-2 | TRBV10-3 | AISITGGTGGYGYT
TRBJ2-1 | TRBV5-1 | ASSLETGGPLFKQF
TRBJ2-3 | TRBV30 | AWARLGSPSTDTQY
TRBJ1-5 | TRBV19 | ASTPGRNQPQH
TRBJ1-1 | TRBV5-1 | ASSLEGRRNTEAF
TRBJ2-7 | TRBV7-6 | ASSLAGTSGRSYEQY
TRBJ2-1 | TRBV30 | AWLDRAYYNEQF
TRBJ1-1 | TRBV5-1 | ASSSAPSSVTEAF
TRBJ2-1 | TRBV10-1 | ASNQLMSGRPAEQF
TRBJ1-5 | TRBV30 | AWSQGGLSNQPQH
TRBJ2-1 | TRBV10-1 | ASSESTSGRKYNEQF
TRBJ1-2 | TRBV7-2 | ASSLEYGTVYGYT
TRBJ1-1 | TRBV10-2 | ASSGPPTGPMNTEAF
TRBJ1-5 | TRBV10-2 | ASSEGTVGNQPQH
TRBJ2-1 | TRBV10-3 | AISEGTGGPGEQF
TRBJ2-7 | TRBV5-1 | ASSLAGVDSQY
TRBJ1-6 | TRBV7-2 | ASSLVGNGSPLH
TRBJ1-2 | TRBV29-1 | SVTGTDYGYT
TRBJ1-1 | TRBV5-4 | ASSPTGLNTEAF
TRBJ1-6 | TRBV6-6 | ASSGIAYSPLH
TRBJ1-2 | TRBV6-5 | ASSTGQILGSYT
TRBJ2-3 | TRBV18 | ASSPTPGTDTQY
TRBJ1-4 | TRBV20-1 | SANDAEKLF
TRBJ1-6 | TRBV6-1 | ASSETGTGGTGSYNSPLH
TRBJ2-7 | TRBV6-5 | ASSYSSPGSYEQY
TRBJ1-2 | TRBV29-1 | SVTDSHYGYT
TRBJ1-6 | TRBV11-2 | ASTLGRVGNSPLH
TRBJ1-5 | TRBV27 | ASSSTPMDPLNQPQH
TRBJ2-3 | TRBV10-3 | AIRGSSGSLTDTQY
TRBJ2-6 | TRBV2 | ASAGSSGANVLT
TRBJ1-1 | TRBV11-2 | ASSQQQGASEAF
TRBJ2-7 | TRBV30 | AWSKGTGSYEQY
TRBJ2-3 | TRBV6-5 | ASSYAGLADTQY
TRBJ1-2 | TRBV10-3 | AISADRNYGYT
TRBJ2-2 | TRBV7-2 | ASSPLASNTGELF
TRBJ2-2 | TRBV2 | ASSDLAGGITGELF
TRBJ1-3 | TRBV18 | ASSPGRLTGNTIY
TRBJ1-2 | TRBV6-5 | ASSSSALPSQGYT
TRBJ2-7 | TRBV7-8 | ASSLAGEQY
TRBJ2-7 | TRBV5-1 | ASSSPGPGTGTTHYEQY